This T cell receptor beta chain appears in the sequencing data of a study of CXCR3-negative and CXCR3-positive naive CD8 T cells (dated by TCRdb to about 2019). Study-wide context: Some 150 million TRB reads were obtained in total, roughly 1.5 +/- 0.3 million reads per library. Diversity and physicochemical repertoire analyses covered 11 donors pooled from two independent experiments. The TRBV-TRBJ cluster analysis covered naive subsets from about 5 donors and memory cells from 3 donors. Results the study describes overall, beyond this receptor: Similar TRBV-TRBJ usage was shown by naive CXCR3-negative and CXCR3-positive cells from the same donor, whereas distinct patterns were shown by memory cells. Because surface CD5, which is linked to self-reactivity in mice, was comparable between the naive subsets, TCR interaction strength was also inferred from TRB CDR3 physicochemical properties. Both naive subsets had comparably high repertoire diversity, while memory CD8+ T cells had much lower repertoire diversity. TRB CDR3s from CXCR3-positive naive cells showed higher hydrophobicity (lower Kidera factor 4), lower energy, and higher strength and volume indices than CXCR3-negative naive cells. Freshly isolated PBMCs were used for most assays because CXCR3 expression went down partially after cryopreservation.

Sequencing relied on a NextSeq 550. The Human TCR Profiling Kit (MiLaboratory) was used to make UMI-labeled 5' RACE TRB cDNA libraries. The full amount of extracted RNA was used for cDNA synthesis, and the full amount of resulting cDNA was used for PCR amplification. Libraries were prepared in parallel using an identical number of PCR cycles. Per the original workflow: With a requirement of at least two reads per UMI, MIGEC and MiXCR extracted about 50,000 +/- 10,000 unique UMI-labeled TRB cDNA molecules per library. On average, roughly 40,000 +/- 10,000 functional in-frame TRB CDR3 nucleotide clonotypes lacking stop codons were found per library. After each sample was downsampled to 5000 UMI-labeled TRB molecules, VDJtools was used to calculate diversity metrics such as normalized Shannon-Wiener and Chao1. For the central five CDR3 residues, VDJtools calculated physicochemical properties weighted by clonotype size, namely interaction energy, strength, volume and Kidera factor 4. Through TCRdb reprocessing, the reads give one entry per CDR3 protein sequence; DNA is omitted. The V and J calls were not made by the authors but by TCRdb's processing. The sample has about 98,000 distinct CDR3 sequences on record. The top ten clones comprise around 1% of the sample.

Details on this clonotype: Its antigen remains undetermined.

Each CD8+ T cell subset was flow-sorted in triplicate, and some 310,000 cells per subset were placed directly into RLT lysis buffer. To exclude memory contaminants, naive CD8+ T cells were stringently defined as CD45RO-CCR7+CD27+CD95-. Peripheral blood mononuclear cells were isolated from buffy coats using standard density gradient centrifugation. Naive CXCR3-negative and CXCR3-positive CD8+ T cells were flow-sorted using a FACSAria III. Total RNA was extracted from sorted cells using an RNeasy Mini Kit. As encoded in the germline V gene, CDR1 is MGHDK while CDR2 is SYGVNS. Including cysteine and phenylalanine, the CDR3 has 15 amino acids. The coding DNA is unavailable.

The sample taken for sequencing was naive CXCR3+ CD8+ T cells from blood. What the cell subset or site label conveys for this sample: CD45RO-CCR7+CD27+CD95- naive CD8+ T cells expressing CXCR3 (TNR3+). This receptor was obtained from a human donor in good health. Some clones in this sample may be carry-over from other donors' samples. This chain is built from TRBV25-1 and TRBJ1-1; TCRdb's D call of TRBD1 is untestable without DNA. The CDR3 in this case is CASSDRGGLNTEAFF.